These 10 T cell receptor beta chains originate from one sample sequenced in a study of Ad26.COV2.S vaccination and SARS-CoV-2 variants. The treatment: 19 received Ad26.COV2.S at low or high dose, single or two shots; roughly 5 received placebo; per-sample allocation not given. After the first vaccine or placebo injection, samples were drawn on day 63. Clones were sequenced by immunoSEQ multiplex PCR, and TCRdb holds only the in-frame ones, with some missing. The sample yields some 640,000 clones, roughly 90% seen once. The sample in question was peripheral blood, obtained in a trial of Ad26.COV2.S vaccine versus placebo. The receptors shown here come from a person between 18 and 60 years old who received the Ad26.COV2.S COVID-19 vaccine or a placebo.

V gene TRBV24-1 combines with J gene TRBJ2-7; 10 bases align to TRBD1. From germline, CDR1 is KGHDR and CDR2 SFDVKD. J was trimmed by 7 bases and V by 0 bases; bases with no gene match: 5. The CDR3 runs 15 residues. DNA of the CDR3: TGTGCCACCAGTGATTTGTTGGACAGGGGGAATGAGCAGTACTTC. It is translated as CATSDLLDRGNEQYF.

The chain has TRBV6-1 and TRBJ2-7; D is uncertain. This CDR3 comprises 13 residues. The germline V and J ends were trimmed by 3 bases and 3 bases, with 9 bases remaining between them. Germline V gene data show CDR1 as MNHNS and CDR2 as SASEGT. Written as DNA, the CDR3 is TGTGCCAGCAGTGAGGCCAGCTACTACGAGCAGTACTTC. Its protein product is CASSEASYYEQYF.

About this clone: In the same sample, other DNA sequences code for this CDR3. This chain connects TRBV3-1 (or the pseudogene TRBV3-2) to TRBJ2-1; no definite D call. The CDR3 runs 13 residues. Trimming pared 1 base from V and 9 bases from J, leaving 10 bases between. CDR1 and CDR2 from the germline V gene are LGHDT and YNNKEL (reference sequence). In DNA, the CDR3 is TGTGCCAGCAGCCAAGTTGAGAGGAGTGAGCAGTTCTTC. Protein product: CASSQVERSEQFF.

As to this clone: This same CDR3 is encoded by further DNA sequences in the sample. The chain joins TRBV6-5 to TRBJ1-2; 7 positions match TRBD1. Germline CDR1 reads MNHEY; CDR2 reads SVGAGI. After removal of 2 bases from V and 4 bases from J, the junction contained 4 bases not matched to a gene. This CDR3 spans 14 amino acids. DNA of the CDR3: TGTGCCAGCAGTTACGGGCAGGGGGGCTATGGCTACACCTTC. Translated: CASSYGQGGYGYTF.

This chain connects TRBV30 to TRBJ1-4, with a possible D match to TRBD1 (6 bases). The CDR3 extends over 11 amino acids. Germline CDR1 reads GTSNPN; CDR2 reads SVGIG (reference sequence). Trimming removed 8 bases from V and 7 bases from J, with 11 bases in between. The CDR3 sequence: CARDMGEKLFF. In nucleotides, the CDR3 is TGTGCCCGGGACATGGGTGAAAAACTGTTTTTT.

This clone was recorded once. This chain joins TRBV3-1 (or the pseudogene TRBV3-2) and TRBJ1-2, with a weak D call TRBD1 (5 bases). The CDR3 spans 14 residues. The germline V gene encodes CDR1 LGHDT and CDR2 YNNKEL (reference sequence). V was trimmed by 2 bases and J by 6 bases, leaving 13 bases between them. The CDR3 DNA reads as TGTGCCAGCAGCCAAAAGGGAGGGGTTCATGGCTACACCTTC. Amino acid sequence: CASSQKGGVHGYTF.

The V gene is TRBV24-1, the J gene TRBJ2-1; 8 nucleotides match TRBD1. The CDR3 spans 16 residues. Germline CDR1 reads KGHDR; CDR2 reads SFDVKD. V lost 4 bases and J lost 1; bases outside the gene matches: 5. CDR3 bases: TGTGCCACCAGTGACTCAGGGGGCGTATCCTACAATGAGCAGTTCTTC. Protein sequence: CATSDSGGVSYNEQFF.

The V gene is TRBV19, the J gene TRBJ2-2; 7 nucleotides match TRBD1. The germline gives CDR1 LNHDA, CDR2 SQIVND (reference sequence). The V and J ends lost 5 bases and 5 bases, in that order; junction bases with no gene match: 5. The CDR3 sequence is 14 residues long. The CDR3 spells CASSWQGVTGELFF. CDR3 coding DNA: TGTGCCAGTAGTTGGCAGGGGGTGACCGGGGAGCTGTTTTTT.

This clone has a handful of counts. The chain combines TRBV5-6 with TRBJ1-1; no definite D call. The germline CDR1 and CDR2 sequences are SGHDT and YYEEEE. The CDR3 loop spans 13 amino acids. Trimming took 2 bases from V and 1 from J, leaving 6 bases between them. The CDR3 is CASSFGENTEAFF. In DNA form, the CDR3 reads TGTGCCAGCAGCTTCGGAGAGAACACTGAAGCTTTCTTT.

The CDR3 DNA reads as TGCAGTGGTCCGAGGAACACTGAAGCTTTCTTT. It yields the protein CSGPRNTEAFF. The genes are TRBV20-1 and TRBJ1-1; no firm D call. The V and J ends lost 7 bases and 1 base respectively, with 7 bases between them. CDR1 and CDR2 from the germline V gene are DFQATT and SNEGSKA (reference sequence). CDR3 size: 11 residues.